The 15 T cell receptor beta chains presented below share a single source sample, sequenced in a study of blood T cell repertoires in COVID-19. The assay was immunoSEQ multiplex PCR, and TCRdb's table has in-frame clones only and misses some. Here the sample spans about 440,000 clones, 90% being singletons. The sample was PBMCs or T cells enriched from blood (not recorded which). These receptors were obtained from a man younger than 35 who had recovered from COVID-19.

The V call is TRBV11-2, the J call TRBJ2-2, with 8 bases matching TRBD1. This CDR3 is built from 18 residues. Germline values: CDR1 SGHAT, CDR2 FQNNGV. J gave up 0 bases and V 1 base, and 7 bases lay outside the gene matches. DNA of the CDR3: TGTGCCAGCAGCTTAGTATTGGGGACAGGTGCGAACACCGGGGAGCTGTTTTTT. Its translation: CASSLVLGTGANTGELFF.

The chain recombines TRBV18 with TRBJ1-2; 7 bases fit TRBD1. CDR3 size: 13 residues. Looked up from germline, CDR1 is KGHSH and CDR2 is LQKENI. V shed 3 bases, J shed 7 bases, and the junction held 5 bases outside the gene matches. The CDR3 DNA follows: TGTGCCAGCTCACCGCGACAGGGCGGTGGCTACACCTTC. Amino acids: CASSPRQGGGYTF. Full variable domain (outside the CDR3, taken from reference TRBV18 and TRBJ1-2): NAGVMQNPRHLVRRRGQEARLRCSPMKGHSHVYWYRQLPEEGLKFMVYLQKENIIDESGMPKERFSAEFPKEGPSILRIQQVVRGDSAAYFCASSPRQGGGYTFGSGTRLTVV.

The chain has TRBV5-1 and TRBJ1-2; the match to TRBD1 covers 7 bases. Germline V gene sequence: CDR1 SGHRS, CDR2 YFSETQ. The ends lost 2 bases at V and 3 bases at J; junction bases unmatched: 7. The CDR3 has 15 residues. As DNA, the CDR3 is TGCGCCAGCAGCTTAGGCCAGGGGGGCTACTATGGCTACACCTTC. This translates into CASSLGQGGYYGYTF.

This chain uses TRBV7-3 with TRBJ1-6; D gene ambiguous. This CDR3 contains 13 residues. V dropped 4 bases and J dropped 8 bases, with 9 bases sitting between them. Germline CDR1 and CDR2: SGHTA and FQGTGA. CDR3 in DNA: TGTGCCAGCAGCTCAGGAAGAGATTCACCCCTCCACTTT. Translated: CASSSGRDSPLHF.

The chain carries TRBV19 and TRBJ1-2; TRBD1 is a possible D gene (6 bases). Trimming left V 8 bases short and J 4 bases short, with 17 bases between. The germline V gene has CDR1 LNHDA and CDR2 SQIVND (reference sequence). CDR3 length equals 14 residues. The CDR3 sequence: CASHSRDTGYGYTF. The CDR3 DNA reads as TGTGCCAGTCATTCGAGGGACACCGGCTATGGCTACACCTTC.

The rearrangement links TRBV9 to TRBJ1-5; 11 nucleotides line up with TRBD1. CDR3 length: 14 residues. The germline V gene encodes CDR1 SGDLS and CDR2 YYNGEE. V was clipped by 3 bases and J by 10 bases; unmatched bases: 6. CDR3 bases: TGTGCCAGCAGCGATGGGGGACAGGGGGAACCCCAGCATTTT. This sequence encodes CASSDGGQGEPQHF.

The V call is TRBV5-1, the J call TRBJ1-1; TRBD1 is a possible D gene (6 bases). V was trimmed by 4 bases and J by 1 base, leaving 14 bases between them. This CDR3 has 15 amino acids. The germline V gene has CDR1 SGHRS and CDR2 YFSETQ. The CDR3 here is CASSPVGQRNTEAFF. CDR3 DNA: TGCGCCAGCAGCCCTGTCGGACAGAGGAACACTGAAGCTTTCTTT.

The rearrangement uses TRBV24-1 and TRBJ1-3; D remains unclear. V lost 2 bases and J lost 1, with 14 bases in between. CDR1 KGHDR and CDR2 SFDVKD come from the germline V gene. CDR3 size: 17 residues. The CDR3 sequence is CATSDWVNEGSGNTIYF. The CDR3, as DNA: TGTGCCACCAGTGATTGGGTGAACGAGGGTTCTGGAAACACCATATATTTT.

This chain uses TRBV2 with TRBJ1-1; 12 bases agree with TRBD1. The CDR3 covers 15 residues. Germline trimming cut 8 bases from V and 7 bases from J; bases unmatched to any gene: 11. The germline V gene has CDR1 SNHLY and CDR2 FYNNEI. CDR3 sequence (DNA): TGTGCCAGCCGTCGGGACAGGGGGCGGCTAGGTGAAGCTTTCTTT. It translates to CASRRDRGRLGEAFF. The full variable domain, rest sourced from reference TRBV2 and TRBJ1-1, is EPEVTQTPSHQVTQMGQEVILRCVPISNHLYFYWYRQILGQKVEFLVSFYNNEISEKSEIFDDQFSVERPDGSNFTLKIRSTKLEDSAMYFCASRRDRGRLGEAFFGQGTRLTVV.

This rearrangement joins TRBV6-1 to TRBJ1-1, with D unresolved. The CDR3 is 14 amino acids. Germline loops: CDR1 MNHNS, CDR2 SASEGT. Trimming shortened V by 2 bases and J by 1 base, and 8 bases separated the two germline ends. The chain's CDR3 is CASSEFRGNTEAFF. The CDR3 DNA sequence: TGTGCCAGCAGTGAATTTCGCGGGAACACTGAAGCTTTCTTT.

This sequence joins TRBV9 and TRBJ2-5, with D hard to call. The germline CDR1 and CDR2 sequences are SGDLS and YYNGEE. CDR3 size: 14 residues. The V gene lost 0 bases and the J gene lost 0 bases, with 6 bases spanning the gap. The CDR3 nucleotides are TGTGCCAGCAGCGTAGGGGCTAACCAAGAGACCCAGTACTTC. Protein sequence: CASSVGANQETQYF.

The sample holds one count of this clone. This chain uses TRBV28 with TRBJ2-4; 8 bases line up with TRBD1. This CDR3 contains 15 residues. V trimming: 4 bases; J trimming: 4 bases; junction bases outside the gene matches: 6. Germline V lookup: CDR1 MDHEN, CDR2 SYDVKM. CDR3 nucleotide sequence: TGTGCCAGCAGTTCAATCGGACAGGGTAAAAACATTCAGTACTTC. Its protein product is CASSSIGQGKNIQYF.

This clone was seen a few times. V and J are TRBV27 and TRBJ2-1; 9 bases line up with TRBD2. CDR3 length equals 15 residues. The germline gives CDR1 MNHEY, CDR2 SMNVEV (reference sequence). The junction had 10 bases not matched to a gene; V was cut back by 5 bases and J by 8 bases. CDR3 sequence: CASSTLAGSGHEQFF. For the CDR3, the DNA is TGTGCCAGCAGTACCCTAGCGGGGAGTGGGCATGAGCAGTTCTTC.

This clone appeared a single time. The V gene is TRBV2, the J gene TRBJ1-5; tentatively, D is TRBD1 (6 bases). There are 14 residues in the CDR3. Per germline, CDR1 SNHLY and CDR2 FYNNEI. V lost 4 bases, J lost 4 bases, and 11 bases lay in between. The CDR3, as DNA: TGTGCCAGCAGTGGACAGGCCGGGAATCAGCCCCAGCATTTT. Translated, it gives CASSGQAGNQPQHF. The whole variable domain, filled in from reference TRBV2 and TRBJ1-5, reads EPEVTQTPSHQVTQMGQEVILRCVPISNHLYFYWYRQILGQKVEFLVSFYNNEISEKSEIFDDQFSVERPDGSNFTLKIRSTKLEDSAMYFCASSGQAGNQPQHFGDGTRLSIL.

The chain links TRBV7-9 to TRBJ2-3; 14 bases agree with TRBD2. The CDR3 runs 15 residues. Per the germline V gene, CDR1 is SEHNR and CDR2 is FQNEAQ (reference sequence). The V and J ends lost 4 bases and 5 bases, in that order; junction bases with no gene match: 2. The CDR3 DNA is TGTGCCAGCAGCTGGACTAGCGGGGGGAGAGATACGCAGTATTTT. Encoded protein: CASSWTSGGRDTQYF.